This TCR beta chain was identified in a study of CD8+ T cells in alopecia areata. Overall study context: The study gave tofacitinib for 6 to 18 months, then 6 months off drug. Severity among treated patients was scored by the percentage of scalp area affected.

CDR1 is SGDLS and CDR2 is YYNGEE in the germline V gene. V was trimmed by 0 bases and J by 3 bases, leaving 13 bases between them. This CDR3 is built from 17 residues. RNA, once extracted, was reverse transcribed into cDNA for use as the sequencing template. Assay: immunoSEQ multiplex PCR; the TCRdb copy retains only in-frame clones and omits some. This sample has around 150,000 clones; less than 70% occur once, and the top ten carry approximately 0.9%. As for treatment: oral pan-JAK inhibitor, 5-10 mg twice daily. Sequencing was performed on CD4+ T cells sorted from blood, taken at week 4, from a patient treated with tofacitinib. The chain couples TRBV9 to TRBJ2-6; D is unclear. This receptor was identified in a human donor with alopecia areata. In DNA, the CDR3 is TGTGCCAGCAGCGTAGAATCGACGGGTCTTGGGGCCAACGTCCTGACTTTC. Translated: CASSVESTGLGANVLTF.